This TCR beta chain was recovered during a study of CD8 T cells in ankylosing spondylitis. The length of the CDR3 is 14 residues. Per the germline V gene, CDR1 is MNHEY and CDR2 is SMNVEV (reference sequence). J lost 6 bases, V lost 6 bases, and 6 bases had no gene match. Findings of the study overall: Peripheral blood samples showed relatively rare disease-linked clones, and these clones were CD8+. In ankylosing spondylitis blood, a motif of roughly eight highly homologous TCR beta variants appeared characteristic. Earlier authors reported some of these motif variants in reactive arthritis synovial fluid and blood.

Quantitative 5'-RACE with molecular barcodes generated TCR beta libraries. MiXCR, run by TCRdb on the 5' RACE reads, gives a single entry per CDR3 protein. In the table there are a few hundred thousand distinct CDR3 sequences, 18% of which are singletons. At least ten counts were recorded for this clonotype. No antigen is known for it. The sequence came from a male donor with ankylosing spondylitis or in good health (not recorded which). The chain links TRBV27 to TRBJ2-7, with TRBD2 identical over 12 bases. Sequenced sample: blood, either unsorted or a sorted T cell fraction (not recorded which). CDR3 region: CASSLAGGVLEQYF. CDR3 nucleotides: TGTGCCAGCAGCCTAGCGGGAGGGGTCCTCGAGCAGTACTTC.